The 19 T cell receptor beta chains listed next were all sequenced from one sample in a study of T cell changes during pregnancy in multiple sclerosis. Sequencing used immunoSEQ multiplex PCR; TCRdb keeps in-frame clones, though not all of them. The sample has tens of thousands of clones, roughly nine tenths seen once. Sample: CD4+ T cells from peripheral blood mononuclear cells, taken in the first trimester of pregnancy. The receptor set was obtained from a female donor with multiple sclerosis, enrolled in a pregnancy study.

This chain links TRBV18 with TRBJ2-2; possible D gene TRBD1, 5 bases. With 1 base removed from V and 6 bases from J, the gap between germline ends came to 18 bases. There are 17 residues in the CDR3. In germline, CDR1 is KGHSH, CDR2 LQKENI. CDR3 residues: CASSPLDSLVAPGELFF. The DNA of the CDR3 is TGTGCCAGCTCACCACTTGACAGCCTCGTAGCTCCCGGGGAGCTGTTTTTT.

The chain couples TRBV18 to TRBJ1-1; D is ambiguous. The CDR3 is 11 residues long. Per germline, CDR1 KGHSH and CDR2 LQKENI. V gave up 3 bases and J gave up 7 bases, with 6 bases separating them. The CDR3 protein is CASSPVSEAFF. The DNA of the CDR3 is TGTGCCAGCTCACCCGTTAGTGAAGCTTTCTTT.

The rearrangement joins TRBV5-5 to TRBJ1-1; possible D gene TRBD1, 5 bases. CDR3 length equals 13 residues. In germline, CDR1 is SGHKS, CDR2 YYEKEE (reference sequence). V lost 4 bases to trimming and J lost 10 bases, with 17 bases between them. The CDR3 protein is CASSVQPGLGAFF. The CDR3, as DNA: TGTGCCAGCAGCGTTCAACCGGGACTGGGAGCTTTCTTT. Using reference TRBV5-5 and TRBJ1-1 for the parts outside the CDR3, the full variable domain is DAGVTQSPTHLIKTRGQQVTLRCSPISGHKSVSWYQQVLGQGPQFIFQYYEKEERGRGNFPDRFSARQFPNYSSELNVNALLLGDSALYLCASSVQPGLGAFFGQGTRLTVV.

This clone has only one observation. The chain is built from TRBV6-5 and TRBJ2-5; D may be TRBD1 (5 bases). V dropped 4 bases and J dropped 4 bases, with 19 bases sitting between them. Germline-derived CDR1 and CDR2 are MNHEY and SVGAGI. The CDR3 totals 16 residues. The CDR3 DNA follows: TGTGCCAGCAGTTCAGGATCCGCAGGGAAGGGAGAGACCCAGTACTTC. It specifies CASSSGSAGKGETQYF.

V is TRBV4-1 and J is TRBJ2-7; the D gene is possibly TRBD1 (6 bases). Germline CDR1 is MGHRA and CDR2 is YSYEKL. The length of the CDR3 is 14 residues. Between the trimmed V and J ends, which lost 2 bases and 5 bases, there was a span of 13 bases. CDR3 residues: CASSQRVGGDEQYF. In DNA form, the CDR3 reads TGCGCCAGCAGCCAACGAGTAGGGGGAGACGAGCAGTACTTC.

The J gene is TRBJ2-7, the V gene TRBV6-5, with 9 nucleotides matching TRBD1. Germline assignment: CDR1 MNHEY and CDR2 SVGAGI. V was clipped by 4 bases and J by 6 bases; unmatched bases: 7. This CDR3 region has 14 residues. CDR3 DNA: TGTGCCAGCAGTTCCGGGACAGGGTTTTCCGAGCAGTACTTC. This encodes CASSSGTGFSEQYF.

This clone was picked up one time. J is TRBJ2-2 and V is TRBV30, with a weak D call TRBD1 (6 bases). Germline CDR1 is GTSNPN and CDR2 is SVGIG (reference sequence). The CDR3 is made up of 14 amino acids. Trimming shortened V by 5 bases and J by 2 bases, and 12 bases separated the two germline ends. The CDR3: CAWLRGTNTGELFF. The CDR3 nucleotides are TGTGCCTGGTTGAGGGGGACCAACACCGGGGAGCTGTTTTTT. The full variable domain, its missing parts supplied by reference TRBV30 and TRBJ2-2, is SQTIHQWPATLVQPVGSPLSLECTVEGTSNPNLYWYRQAAGRGLQLLFYSVGIGQISSEVPQNLSASRPQDRQFILSSKKLLLSDSGFYLCAWLRGTNTGELFFGEGSRLTVL.

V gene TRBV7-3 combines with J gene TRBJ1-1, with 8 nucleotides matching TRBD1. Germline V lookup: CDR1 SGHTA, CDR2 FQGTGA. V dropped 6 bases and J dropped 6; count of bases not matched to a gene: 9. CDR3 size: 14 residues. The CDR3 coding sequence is TGTGCCAGCAGTTCCTCAGGGGGCGGGGCTGAAGCTTTCTTT. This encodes CASSSSGGGAEAFF. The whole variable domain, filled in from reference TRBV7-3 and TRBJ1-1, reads GAGVSQTPSNKVTEKGKYVELRCDPISGHTALYWYRQSLGQGPEFLIYFQGTGAADDSGLPNDRFFAVRPEGSVSTLKIQRTERGDSAVYLCASSSSGGGAEAFFGQGTRLTVV.

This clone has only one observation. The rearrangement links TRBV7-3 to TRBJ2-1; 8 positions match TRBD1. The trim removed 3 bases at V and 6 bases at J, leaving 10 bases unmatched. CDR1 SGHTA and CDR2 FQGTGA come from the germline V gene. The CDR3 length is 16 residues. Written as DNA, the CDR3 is TGTGCCAGCAGCTTGATGGGACAGGATATAGTCAATGAGCAGTTCTTC. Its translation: CASSLMGQDIVNEQFF.

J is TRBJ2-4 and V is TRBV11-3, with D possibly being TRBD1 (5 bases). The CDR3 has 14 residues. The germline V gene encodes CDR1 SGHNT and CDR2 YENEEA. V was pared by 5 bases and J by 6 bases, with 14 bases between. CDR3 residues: CASSPRGGSNIQYF. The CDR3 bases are TGTGCCAGCAGCCCTAGGGGCGGTTCAAACATTCAGTACTTC.

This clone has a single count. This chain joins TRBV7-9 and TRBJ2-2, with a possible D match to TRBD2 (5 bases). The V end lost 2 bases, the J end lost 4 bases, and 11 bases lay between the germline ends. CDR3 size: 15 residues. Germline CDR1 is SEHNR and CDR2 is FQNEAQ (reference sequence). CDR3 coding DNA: TGTGCCAGCAGCTTAAAAGCCCGGGGCACCGGGGAGCTGTTTTTT. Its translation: CASSLKARGTGELFF.

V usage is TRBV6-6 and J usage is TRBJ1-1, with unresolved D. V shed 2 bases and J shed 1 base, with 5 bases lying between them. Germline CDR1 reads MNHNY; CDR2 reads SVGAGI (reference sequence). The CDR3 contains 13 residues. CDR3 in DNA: TGTGCCAGCAGTTACAGCTCGAACACTGAAGCTTTCTTT. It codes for CASSYSSNTEAFF.

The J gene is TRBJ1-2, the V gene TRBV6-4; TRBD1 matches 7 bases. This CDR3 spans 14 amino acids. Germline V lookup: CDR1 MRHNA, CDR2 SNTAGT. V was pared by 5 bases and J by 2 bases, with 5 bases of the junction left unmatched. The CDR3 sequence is CASSPSGQNYGYTF. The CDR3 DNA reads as TGTGCCAGCAGTCCCTCGGGACAGAACTATGGCTACACCTTC.

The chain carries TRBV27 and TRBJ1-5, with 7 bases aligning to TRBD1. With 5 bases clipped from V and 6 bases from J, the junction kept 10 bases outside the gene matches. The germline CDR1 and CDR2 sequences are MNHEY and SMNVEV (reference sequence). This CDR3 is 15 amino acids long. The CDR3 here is CASSPTRGLGQPQHF. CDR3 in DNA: TGTGCCAGCAGTCCTACTAGGGGGCTGGGTCAGCCCCAGCATTTT.

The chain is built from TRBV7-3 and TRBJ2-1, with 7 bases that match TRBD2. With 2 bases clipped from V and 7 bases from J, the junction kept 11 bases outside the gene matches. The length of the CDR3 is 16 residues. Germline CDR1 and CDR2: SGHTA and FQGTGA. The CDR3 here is CASSLFGGRLRNEQFF. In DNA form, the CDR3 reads TGTGCCAGCAGCTTATTCGGGGGGAGACTGCGGAATGAGCAGTTCTTC.

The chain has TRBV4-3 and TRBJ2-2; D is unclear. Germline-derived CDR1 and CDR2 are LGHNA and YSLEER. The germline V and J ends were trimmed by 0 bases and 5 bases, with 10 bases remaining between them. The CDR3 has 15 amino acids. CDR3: CASSQDLQVTGELFF. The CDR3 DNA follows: TGCGCCAGCAGCCAAGATCTCCAGGTGACCGGGGAGCTGTTTTTT.

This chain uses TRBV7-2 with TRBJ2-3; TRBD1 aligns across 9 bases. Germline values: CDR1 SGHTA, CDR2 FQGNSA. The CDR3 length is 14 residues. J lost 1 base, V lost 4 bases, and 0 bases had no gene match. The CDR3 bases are TGTGCCAGCAGCTGGGACAGGGGCACAGATACGCAGTATTTT. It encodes CASSWDRGTDTQYF.

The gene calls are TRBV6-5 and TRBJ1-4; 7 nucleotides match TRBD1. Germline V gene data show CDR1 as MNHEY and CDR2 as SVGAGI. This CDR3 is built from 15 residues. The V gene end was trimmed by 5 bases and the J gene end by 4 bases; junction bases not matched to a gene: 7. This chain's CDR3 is CASSGGQSYNEKLFF. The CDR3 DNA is TGTGCCAGCAGTGGGGGACAGTCCTATAATGAAAAACTGTTTTTT.

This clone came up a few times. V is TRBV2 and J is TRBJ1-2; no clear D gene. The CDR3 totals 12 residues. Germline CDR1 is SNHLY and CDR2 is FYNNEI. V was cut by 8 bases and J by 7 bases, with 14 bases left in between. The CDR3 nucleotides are TGTGCCAGCCCTTCCGGGAACAGTGGCTACACCTTC. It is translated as CASPSGNSGYTF.